This T cell receptor (beta chain) emerged from a study of tumor and adjacent non-tumor tissue in lung cancer. Turning to the study itself: Histology: about 13 adenocarcinoma, a couple of squamous cell carcinoma, 1 small cell lung cancer. Aged about 31 to 80 years, patients included about 11 men and 5 women with stage I to III disease.

RNA was extracted from bulk tissue without any cell sorting. Distant lung tissue was collected more than 3 cm away from the tumor edge. A modified ARM-PCR protocol with three rounds of nested PCR amplified TCRbeta. TCRdb used MiXCR to reprocess the multiplex PCR reads, holding one entry per CDR3 protein. This table holds under 85,000 distinct CDR3 sequences, about 80% found once. Comment on this clonotype: One end of the junction varies from germline; a read error may be responsible.

Germline V lookup: CDR1 ENHRY, CDR2 SYGVKD. There are 14 residues in the CDR3. The chain uses TRBV10-3 and TRBJ2-6; D is unresolved. The receptor was derived from a man aged 65 to 79 with non-small cell lung cancer. The sample was distant non-tumor lung tissue. Written as DNA, the CDR3 is TGTGCCATCAGTGAAAACTTTGGGGTCAACGTCCTGACTTTC. Translated, it gives CAISENFGVNVLTF.